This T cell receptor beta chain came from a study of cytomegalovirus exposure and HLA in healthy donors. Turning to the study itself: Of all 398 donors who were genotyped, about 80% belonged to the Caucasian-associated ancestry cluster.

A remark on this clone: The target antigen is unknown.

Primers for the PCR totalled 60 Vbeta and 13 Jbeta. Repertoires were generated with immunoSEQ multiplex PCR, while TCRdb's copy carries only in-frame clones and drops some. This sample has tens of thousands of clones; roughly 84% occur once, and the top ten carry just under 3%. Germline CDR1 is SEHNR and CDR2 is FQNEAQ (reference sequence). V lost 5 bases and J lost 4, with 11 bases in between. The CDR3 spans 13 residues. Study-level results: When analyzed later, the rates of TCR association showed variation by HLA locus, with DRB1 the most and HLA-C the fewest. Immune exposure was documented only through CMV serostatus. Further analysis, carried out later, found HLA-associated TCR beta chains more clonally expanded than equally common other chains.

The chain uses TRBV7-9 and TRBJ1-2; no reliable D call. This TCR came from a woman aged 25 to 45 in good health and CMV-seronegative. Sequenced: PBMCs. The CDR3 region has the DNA TGTGCCAGCAGCCTACAGCCCATCTATGGCTACACCTTC. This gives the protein CASSLQPIYGYTF. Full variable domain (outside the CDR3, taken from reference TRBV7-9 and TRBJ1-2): DTGVSQNPRHKITKRGQNVTFRCDPISEHNRLYWYRQTLGQGPEFLTYFQNEAQLEKSRLLSDRFSAERPKGSFSTLEIQRTEQGDSAMYLCASSLQPIYGYTFGSGTRLTVV.